These 29 T cell receptor beta chains came from one sample sequenced in a study of PD-L1 blockade in urothelial cancer. Profiled with immunoSEQ multiplex PCR; TCRdb holds only in-frame clones, not every one. The sample has some 51,000 clones, 75% to 90% seen once; the top ten hold approximately 16%. The sequencing used PBMCs, collected around atezolizumab (anti-PD-L1) treatment. These receptors all come from a man aged 55 to 70 with urothelial cancer.

This clone was observed a few times. This chain links TRBV28 with TRBJ2-4, with 7 nucleotides matching TRBD2. Unmatched junction bases numbered 8, after V lost 5 bases and J lost 1 base. The germline CDR1 and CDR2 sequences are MDHEN and SYDVKM. This CDR3 contains 16 residues. The CDR3 DNA is TGTGCCAGCAGTCCGGGGACGCGGGGGGCCAAAAACATTCAGTACTTC. This translates into CASSPGTRGAKNIQYF.

In nucleotides, the CDR3 is TGTGCCAGCAGCTTGTATGGGACTAGCGGATCTGGAGAGTTCTTC. This codes for CASSLYGTSGSGEFF. The V call is TRBV5-4, the J call TRBJ2-1; 11 nucleotides align to TRBD2. Germline CDR1 is SGHNT and CDR2 is YYREEE (reference sequence). The CDR3 spans 15 residues. J was trimmed by 14 bases and V by 1 base; bases with no gene match: 11.

The chain has TRBV9 and TRBJ1-1, with 7 bases identical to TRBD1. From germline, CDR1 is SGDLS and CDR2 YYNGEE. This CDR3 contains 14 residues. J gave up 7 bases and V 4 bases, and 10 bases lay outside the gene matches. CDR3 nucleotide sequence: TGTGCCAGCAGCACCCGGGGACAGCGCAGTGAAGCTTTCTTT. Its translation is CASSTRGQRSEAFF. Combining the CDR3 with reference TRBV9 and TRBJ1-1 gives the whole variable domain DSGVTQTPKHLITATGQRVTLRCSPRSGDLSVYWYQQSLDQGLQFLIQYYNGEERAKGNILERFSAQQFPDLHSELNLSSLELGDSALYFCASSTRGQRSEAFFGQGTRLTVV.

The V gene is TRBV6-6, the J gene TRBJ2-2, with D maybe TRBD1 (5 bases). V was shortened by 2 bases and J by 2 bases, with 12 bases between the two germline ends. The CDR3 is made up of 16 amino acids. Germline V gene sequence: CDR1 MNHNY, CDR2 SVGAGI (reference sequence). The CDR3 DNA reads as TGTGCCAGCAGTTACGACAGACGAGCTAACACCGGGGAGCTGTTTTTT. Translation: CASSYDRRANTGELFF.

Only one count was recorded for this clone. The chain is built from TRBV18 and TRBJ1-1, with a possible D match to TRBD1 (6 bases). The CDR3 spans 13 residues. The V gene's germline CDR1 is KGHSH and CDR2 LQKENI. V shed 3 bases and J shed 7 bases, with 12 bases lying between them. CDR3 nucleotide sequence: TGTGCCAGCTCACCCCCCCCACAGGGTGAAGCTTTCTTT. Translating it yields CASSPPPQGEAFF.

J is TRBJ1-2 and V is TRBV7-9; weak D call: TRBD1 (6 bases). Germline CDR1 SEHNR, CDR2 FQNEAQ (reference sequence). The CDR3 loop spans 12 amino acids. Trimming shortened V by 4 bases and J by 8 bases, and 11 bases separated the two germline ends. Here the CDR3 DNA reads TGTGCCAGCAGCTCGCCGGGACACGGCTACACCTTC. Amino acids: CASSSPGHGYTF.

As DNA, the CDR3 is TGTGCCAGCAGCTTAAATCCTAGCGGAAACACCGGGGAGCTGTTTTTT. It codes for CASSLNPSGNTGELFF. The rearrangement links TRBV7-3 to TRBJ2-2; 7 bases are a match to TRBD2. V lost 1 base, J lost 2 bases, and 4 bases stayed unmatched. CDR1 is SGHTA and CDR2 is FQGTGA in the germline V gene. The CDR3 is made up of 16 amino acids.

V usage is TRBV13 and J usage is TRBJ2-7; 7 bases agree with TRBD1. The CDR3 has 17 residues. Per the germline V gene, CDR1 is PRHDT and CDR2 is FYEKMQ (reference sequence). Trimming cost V 0 bases and J 3 bases; bases outside gene matches: 11. CDR3 loop: CASSLGRDRGNYYEQYF. The DNA for the CDR3 is TGTGCCAGCAGCTTAGGCCGGGACAGAGGCAACTACTACGAGCAGTACTTC. Combining the CDR3 with reference TRBV13 and TRBJ2-7 gives the whole variable domain AAGVIQSPRHLIKEKRETATLKCYPIPRHDTVYWYQQGPGQDPQFLISFYEKMQSDKGSIPDRFSAQQFSDYHSELNMSSLELGDSALYFCASSLGRDRGNYYEQYFGPGTRLTVT.

J is TRBJ2-3 and V is TRBV19; 8 bases match TRBD1. Germline CDR1 reads LNHDA; CDR2 reads SQIVND (reference sequence). The CDR3 extends over 16 amino acids. Trimming at V came to 5 bases and at J to 4 bases, leaving 11 bases not matched to a gene. The CDR3 sequence is CASSRLDRDRADTQYF. CDR3 bases: TGTGCCAGTAGTCGACTGGACAGGGACAGAGCAGATACGCAGTATTTT.

The chain has TRBV28 and TRBJ1-2; 7 nucleotides align to TRBD1. The V segment lost 4 bases and the J segment 8 bases; nucleotides outside the gene matches: 7. The CDR3 is 13 amino acids. Germline CDR1 and CDR2: MDHEN and SYDVKM. The CDR3 region has the DNA TGTGCCAGCAGTTCAGGACAGGTGGGAGGCTACACCTTC. Its translation: CASSSGQVGGYTF.

The chain has TRBV28 and TRBJ1-5; the D gene is possibly TRBD1 (5 bases). V lost 5 bases and J lost 6, with 11 bases in between. This CDR3 has 13 amino acids. CDR1 and CDR2 from the germline V gene are MDHEN and SYDVKM. CDR3 region: CASSPLGGQPQHF. CDR3 DNA: TGTGCCAGCAGTCCTTTGGGGGGTCAGCCCCAGCATTTT.

The genes are TRBV19 and TRBJ1-1; D is undetermined. The V end lost 5 bases, the J end lost 0 bases, and 7 bases lay between the germline ends. Germline-derived CDR1 and CDR2 are LNHDA and SQIVND (reference sequence). CDR3 length: 13 amino acids. CDR3 amino acids: CASSQQLNTEAFF. CDR3 DNA sequence: TGTGCCAGTAGTCAACAGTTGAACACTGAAGCTTTCTTT. The full variable domain, with the rest looked up from reference TRBV19 and TRBJ1-1, is DGGITQSPKYLFRKEGQNVTLSCEQNLNHDAMYWYRQDPGQGLRLIYYSQIVNDFQKGDIAEGYSVSREKKESFPLTVTSAQKNPTAFYLCASSQQLNTEAFFGQGTRLTVV.

The rearrangement uses TRBV28 and TRBJ1-5, with D perhaps matching TRBD1 (6 bases). Trimming cost V 2 bases and J 2 bases, with 10 bases left between them. CDR1 MDHEN and CDR2 SYDVKM come from the germline V gene. The CDR3 has 15 residues. CDR3 DNA: TGTGCCAGCAGTTTAGGGCCAGGGGGCAATCAGCCCCAGCATTTT. Translated: CASSLGPGGNQPQHF.

This clone was recorded a few times. V usage is TRBV10-1 and J usage is TRBJ1-2; no definite D call. This CDR3 contains 14 residues. The V end lost 4 bases, the J end lost 4 bases, and 13 bases lay between the germline ends. Germline CDR1 reads WNHNN; CDR2 reads SYGVQD (reference sequence). CDR3 protein: CASSAEPRIYGYTF. The CDR3 DNA follows: TGCGCCAGCAGTGCCGAGCCCAGGATCTATGGCTACACCTTC.

The genes are TRBV5-1 and TRBJ1-3; D gene uncertain. The CDR3 is made up of 16 amino acids. V gave up 3 bases and J gave up 0 bases, with 13 bases separating them. The V gene's germline CDR1 is SGHRS and CDR2 YFSETQ. Written as DNA, the CDR3 is TGCGCCAGCAGCTCAGAAACGCAGGTCTCTGGAAACACCATATATTTT. Amino acid sequence: CASSSETQVSGNTIYF.

The genes are TRBV5-1 and TRBJ1-2; the D is unclear. V lost 6 bases and J 4 bases, leaving 13 bases between the germline ends. The length of the CDR3 is 13 residues. Germline V gives CDR1 SGHRS, CDR2 YFSETQ. CDR3 bases: TGCGCCAGCACGTTCGGCGAGGGCTATGGCTACACCTTC. The encoded protein is CASTFGEGYGYTF.

The chain combines TRBV19 with TRBJ2-3, with a tentative D call TRBD1 (6 bases). V gave up 9 bases and J gave up 0 bases, with 13 bases separating them. There are 14 residues in the CDR3. CDR1 is LNHDA, CDR2 SQIVND, per germline (reference sequence). The CDR3 loop reads CASKQDSSTDTQYF. As DNA, the CDR3 is TGTGCCAGCAAACAGGACAGTAGCACAGATACGCAGTATTTT.

The rearrangement uses TRBV5-6 and TRBJ2-7; tentative D call: TRBD2 (5 bases). Germline V gene data show CDR1 as SGHDT and CDR2 as YYEEEE. CDR3 length: 13 amino acids. Trimming took off 4 bases at V and 0 bases at J, with 8 bases between the two ends. The CDR3 sequence: CASSRGISYEQYF. The CDR3, as DNA: TGTGCCAGCAGCCGAGGGATCTCCTACGAGCAGTACTTC.

This clone has a handful of counts. This chain connects TRBV9 to TRBJ1-5, with D unresolved. Germline-derived CDR1 and CDR2 are SGDLS and YYNGEE. Trimming shortened V by 7 bases and J by 2 bases, and 7 bases separated the two germline ends. The CDR3 is made up of 12 amino acids. This CDR3 reads CASGRGNQPQHF. CDR3 sequence (DNA): TGTGCCAGCGGGAGGGGCAATCAGCCCCAGCATTTT.

This clone has only one observation. This chain uses TRBV15 with TRBJ2-7, with 9 bases aligning to TRBD2. V was clipped by 0 bases and J by 6 bases; unmatched bases: 15. This CDR3 is 18 amino acids long. CDR1 and CDR2 (germline): LNHNV, YYDKDF (reference sequence). In nucleotides, the CDR3 is TGTGCCACCAGCAGAGAAGGGAAGTCAAGCGGGAGGTCCCCCGAGCAGTACTTC. Translation gives CATSREGKSSGRSPEQYF.

This chain joins TRBV6-1 and TRBJ2-2; tentative D call: TRBD1 (5 bases). Germline CDR1 and CDR2: MNHNS and SASEGT. V dropped 2 bases and J dropped 0 bases, with 10 bases sitting between them. This CDR3 spans 16 amino acids. The CDR3 coding sequence is TGTGCCAGCAGTGAAACCAAGGGGACGAACACCGGGGAGCTGTTTTTT. It encodes CASSETKGTNTGELFF.

The CDR3 DNA is TGTGCCAGCAGCGCCGGTCTAACCCGCGAGCAGTACTTC. It codes for CASSAGLTREQYF. This rearrangement joins TRBV9 to TRBJ2-7; D is undetermined. CDR1 is SGDLS, CDR2 YYNGEE, per germline. CDR3 length equals 13 residues. Trimming took off 3 bases at V and 6 bases at J, with 13 bases between the two ends.

This chain connects TRBV28 to TRBJ1-5; D unresolved. Germline CDR1 reads MDHEN; CDR2 reads SYDVKM. The CDR3 is 14 residues long. V dropped 5 bases and J dropped 1 base, with 9 bases sitting between them. The CDR3 region is CASSPRTSNQPQHF. In nucleotides, the CDR3 is TGTGCCAGCAGTCCACGCACAAGCAATCAGCCCCAGCATTTT.

The V gene is TRBV7-2, the J gene TRBJ2-3; TRBD2 aligns across 9 bases. V dropped 5 bases and J dropped 1; count of bases not matched to a gene: 4. The germline V gene encodes CDR1 SGHTA and CDR2 FQGNSA. The CDR3 is 15 amino acids. In nucleotides, the CDR3 is TGTGCCAGCAGCACTAGGACTAGCGGCACAGATACGCAGTATTTT. Its protein product is CASSTRTSGTDTQYF.

The chain uses TRBV29-1 and TRBJ1-4; the match to TRBD1 covers 7 bases. V shed 6 bases and J 3 bases; nucleotides not matched to a gene: 4. Germline V gene data show CDR1 as SQVTM and CDR2 as ANQGSEA. The CDR3 sequence is 13 residues long. The CDR3: CSVRGTANEKLFF. The DNA for the CDR3 is TGCAGCGTGAGGGGGACAGCTAATGAAAAACTGTTTTTT.

J is TRBJ1-2 and V is TRBV7-2; D is unresolved. V was shortened by 5 bases and J by 7 bases, with 14 bases between the two germline ends. The CDR3 totals 13 residues. Germline CDR1 and CDR2: SGHTA and FQGNSA. The CDR3 DNA is TGTGCCAGCAGCCAAACCAACTCGGTTGGCTACACCTTC. Its protein is CASSQTNSVGYTF. Full variable domain (missing parts from reference TRBV7-2 and TRBJ1-2): GAGVSQSPSNKVTEKGKDVELRCDPISGHTALYWYRQSLGQGLEFLIYFQGNSAPDKSGLPSDRFSAERTGGSVSTLTIQRTQQEDSAVYLCASSQTNSVGYTFGSGTRLTVV.

J is TRBJ1-5 and V is TRBV19, with D unresolved. V gave up 3 bases and J gave up 5 bases, with 26 bases separating them. The CDR3 runs to 19 residues. Germline V CDR1 and CDR2: LNHDA, SQIVND (reference sequence). CDR3 region: CASSMLGEVNPGLYQPQHF. Written as DNA, the CDR3 is TGTGCCAGTAGTATGCTCGGGGAGGTGAACCCTGGGTTATATCAGCCCCAGCATTTT.

This clone was observed a handful of times. This rearrangement joins TRBV2 to TRBJ2-3; 13 nucleotides agree with TRBD2. This CDR3 contains 16 residues. V lost 4 bases to trimming and J lost 4 bases; unmatched junction nucleotides: 5. Germline V gene data show CDR1 as SNHLY and CDR2 as FYNNEI. The CDR3 here is CASSGTSGRGADTQYF. CDR3 coding DNA: TGTGCCAGCAGTGGGACTAGCGGGAGAGGGGCAGATACGCAGTATTTT.

This clone was observed a single time. J is TRBJ2-1 and V is TRBV6-1; D is unresolved. The CDR3 has 15 amino acids. Germline V gene data show CDR1 as MNHNS and CDR2 as SASEGT. The ends were cut back, 3 bases at V and 1 base at J, with 10 bases in the middle. The CDR3 region is CASSEIGASYNEQFF. DNA for the CDR3: TGTGCCAGCAGTGAGATCGGAGCGTCCTACAATGAGCAGTTCTTC.